One and the same sample provided the 12 T cell receptor beta chains below, sequenced in a study of T cells in localized non-small cell lung cancer. TCRdb's copy holds only in-frame clones and misses some; the assay was immunoSEQ multiplex PCR. The sample lists 15,000 to 20,000 clones; 82% were seen once. The specimen was peripheral blood, collected before any cancer treatment. Receptors originate from a male donor at least 60 years old with stage I lung adenocarcinoma.

The gene calls are TRBV2 and TRBJ2-7; the D gene could be TRBD1 or TRBD2 (5 bases each). Germline CDR1 and CDR2: SNHLY and FYNNEI. Deletions cut 4 bases from V and 2 bases from J, with 12 bases between. The CDR3 contains 14 residues. The CDR3 nucleotides read TGTGCCAGCAGTGCCCTATTGGGACCCTACGAGCAGTACTTC. Amino acids: CASSALLGPYEQYF.

This chain joins TRBV7-2 and TRBJ2-7, with 8 bases matching TRBD2. V dropped 1 base and J dropped 13; count of bases not matched to a gene: 15. The germline V gene has CDR1 SGHTA and CDR2 FQGNSA. This CDR3 contains 15 residues. CDR3 DNA sequence: TGTGCCAGCAGCTTAGGGGTAGCGGGGAGTCCGGGGATCTACTTC. It translates to CASSLGVAGSPGIYF. Together with reference TRBV7-2 and TRBJ2-7, the CDR3 gives the full variable domain: GAGVSQSPSNKVTEKGKDVELRCDPISGHTALYWYRQSLGQGLEFLIYFQGNSAPDKSGLPSDRFSAERTGGSVSTLTIQRTQQEDSAVYLCASSLGVAGSPGIYFGPGTRLTVT.

The chain employs TRBV7-3 and TRBJ2-2; D remains ambiguous. Per germline, CDR1 SGHTA and CDR2 FQGTGA. Trimming cost V 5 bases and J 6 bases, with 10 bases left between them. The CDR3 is 13 residues long. In DNA form, the CDR3 reads TGTGCCAGCAGCCCCCTTCAAGCCGGGGAGCTGTTTTTT. This encodes CASSPLQAGELFF. Supplemented by reference TRBV7-3 and TRBJ2-2, the full variable domain reads GAGVSQTPSNKVTEKGKYVELRCDPISGHTALYWYRQSLGQGPEFLIYFQGTGAADDSGLPNDRFFAVRPEGSVSTLKIQRTERGDSAVYLCASSPLQAGELFFGEGSRLTVL.

J is TRBJ2-5 and V is TRBV27; 11 bases fit TRBD2. The J call may be mistaken, given a closer DNA end match to TRBJ2-7. The CDR3 has 16 amino acids. Looked up from germline, CDR1 is MNHEY and CDR2 is SMNVEV (reference sequence). The CDR3 sequence: CASSQRVAGGAYEQYF. DNA for the CDR3: TGTGCCAGCAGCCAAAGGGTAGCGGGAGGGGCCTACGAGCAGTACTTC.

The rearrangement uses TRBV19 and TRBJ1-1; D is perhaps TRBD1 (5 bases). This CDR3 spans 18 amino acids. V lost 6 bases to trimming and J lost 1 base, with 24 bases between them. Germline V lookup: CDR1 LNHDA, CDR2 SQIVND (reference sequence). This chain's CDR3 is CASSYLLDGWDGNTEAFF. The DNA of the CDR3 is TGTGCCAGTAGCTATCTTCTTGATGGGTGGGACGGGAACACTGAAGCTTTCTTT.

V usage is TRBV6-1 and J usage is TRBJ2-3, with TRBD1 matching 7 bases. The CDR3 runs 17 residues. CDR1 is MNHNS, CDR2 SASEGT, per germline. V shed 4 bases, J shed 1 base, and the junction held 11 bases outside the gene matches. CDR3 loop: CASSGQGGIGGTDTQYF. The DNA for the CDR3 is TGTGCCAGCAGTGGACAGGGTGGGATTGGCGGCACAGATACGCAGTATTTT.

The CDR3 reads CASSAPTGGNTEAFF. The CDR3 DNA reads TGTGCCAGTAGTGCCCCGACAGGGGGGAACACTGAAGCTTTCTTT. The J gene is TRBJ1-1, the V gene TRBV19; 9 positions match TRBD1. Germline V gives CDR1 LNHDA, CDR2 SQIVND (reference sequence). Trimming took 5 bases from V and 1 from J; bases not matched to a gene: 5. The CDR3 runs to 15 residues. The full variable domain, in which reference TRBV19 and TRBJ1-1 provide the parts outside the CDR3, is DGGITQSPKYLFRKEGQNVTLSCEQNLNHDAMYWYRQDPGQGLRLIYYSQIVNDFQKGDIAEGYSVSREKKESFPLTVTSAQKNPTAFYLCASSAPTGGNTEAFFGQGTRLTVV.

The CDR3 DNA reads as TGTGCCAGCAGACCCCGTCAGGGGGAGAGGACTGAAGCTTTCTTT. Amino acids: CASRPRQGERTEAFF. This chain connects TRBV6-6 to TRBJ1-1; the match to TRBD1 covers 7 bases. V lost 6 bases, J lost 5 bases, and 12 bases stayed unmatched. The CDR3 has 15 amino acids. The germline V gene encodes CDR1 MNHNY and CDR2 SVGAGI (reference sequence).

V is TRBV7-9 and J is TRBJ2-7; tentative D call: TRBD2 (5 bases). This CDR3 region has 15 residues. Germline loops: CDR1 SEHNR, CDR2 FQNEAQ (reference sequence). V was shortened by 1 base and J by 2 bases, with 12 bases between the two germline ends. Here the CDR3 reads CASSLEGGPTYEQYF. The CDR3 nucleotides read TGTGCCAGCAGCTTAGAGGGCGGGCCTACCTACGAGCAGTACTTC.

This clone was seen just once. The V and J genes are TRBV5-1 and TRBJ2-5, with TRBD2 as a possible D gene (6 bases). The length of the CDR3 is 14 residues. The V and J ends lost 3 bases and 1 base respectively, with 10 bases between them. The germline V gene encodes CDR1 SGHRS and CDR2 YFSETQ. CDR3: CASSSPSVQETQYF. The CDR3 DNA follows: TGCGCCAGCAGCTCACCTAGCGTCCAAGAGACCCAGTACTTC. Using reference TRBV5-1 and TRBJ2-5 for the parts outside the CDR3, the full variable domain is KAGVTQTPRYLIKTRGQQVTLSCSPISGHRSVSWYQQTPGQGLQFLFEYFSETQRNKGNFPGRFSGRQFSNSRSEMNVSTLELGDSALYLCASSSPSVQETQYFGPGTRLLVL.

The rearrangement uses TRBV28 and TRBJ2-5, with D possibly being TRBD2 (5 bases). The germline V gene has CDR1 MDHEN and CDR2 SYDVKM. The CDR3 is made up of 15 amino acids. With 2 bases removed from V and 2 bases from J, the gap between germline ends came to 12 bases. The CDR3 sequence: CASSLNRGLQETQYF. DNA for the CDR3: TGTGCCAGCAGTTTAAATCGCGGGCTTCAAGAGACCCAGTACTTC.

The J gene is TRBJ2-5, the V gene TRBV11-3; 7 bases line up with TRBD1. V was pared by 0 bases and J by 3 bases, with 1 base of the junction left unmatched. Germline CDR1 reads SGHNT; CDR2 reads YENEEA. The CDR3 covers 14 residues. The CDR3 DNA reads TGTGCCAGCAGCTTAGATGGACAGGAAGAGACCCAGTACTTC. Encoded protein: CASSLDGQEETQYF.